A single sample gave rise to the 17 T cell receptor beta chains below, sequenced in a study of cytomegalovirus exposure and HLA in healthy donors. PCR employed 60 Vbeta and 13 Jbeta primers. Produced via immunoSEQ multiplex PCR; TCRdb's table is partial and in-frame only. In the table there are about 140,000 clones, over 70% of which are singletons. The sequencing sample was made of PBMCs. The receptors stem from a woman in her 40s in good health and CMV-seronegative.

This chain connects TRBV5-6 to TRBJ2-7; 8 bases match TRBD2. Germline V CDR1 and CDR2: SGHDT, YYEEEE. The J segment lost 2 bases and the V segment lost 4 bases, leaving 5 bases of the junction unmatched. CDR3 length: 14 residues. The CDR3 DNA is TGTGCCAGCAGCCGGGGACTAGTTGCCTACGAGCAGTACTTC. Its protein product is CASSRGLVAYEQYF.

V gene TRBV7-9 combines with J gene TRBJ2-7; 12 bases are a match to TRBD2. V shed 5 bases and J 6 bases; nucleotides not matched to a gene: 11. Germline V CDR1 and CDR2: SEHNR, FQNEAQ (reference sequence). The CDR3 sequence is 16 residues long. The CDR3 bases are TGTGCCAGCAGCATATGGTCTAGCGGGGGGGCAAGCGAGCAGTACTTC. Translation gives CASSIWSSGGASEQYF.

CDR3 protein: CSGIGGTEAFF. CDR3 nucleotides: TGCAGCGGTATAGGGGGAACTGAAGCTTTCTTT. This rearrangement joins TRBV20-1 to TRBJ1-1, with D tentatively TRBD1 (6 bases). The CDR3 is made up of 11 amino acids. Per germline, CDR1 DFQATT and CDR2 SNEGSKA (reference sequence).

The chain joins TRBV6-1 to TRBJ2-7, with a tentative D call TRBD1 (6 bases). Looked up from germline, CDR1 is MNHNS and CDR2 is SASEGT. The germline V and J ends were trimmed by 8 bases and 6 bases, with 14 bases remaining between them. The CDR3 length is 12 residues. The CDR3 region has the DNA TGTGCCAGCCTACGGACAGCCGGCGAGCAGTACTTC. Translated: CASLRTAGEQYF.

This clone occurred a few times. The chain employs TRBV19 and TRBJ1-1; D might be TRBD1 (6 bases). The CDR3 consists of 14 residues. CDR1 is LNHDA, CDR2 SQIVND, per germline (reference sequence). V gave up 6 bases and J gave up 1 base, with 12 bases separating them. CDR3 sequence reads: CASRFSGENTEAFF. The CDR3 region has the DNA TGTGCCAGTAGGTTTTCAGGGGAGAACACTGAAGCTTTCTTT.

This sequence joins TRBV7-9 and TRBJ1-1; TRBD1 might be the D (5 bases). CDR3 length: 13 amino acids. The V gene lost 4 bases and the J gene lost 0 bases, with 6 bases spanning the gap. Germline-derived CDR1 and CDR2 are SEHNR and FQNEAQ (reference sequence). The chain's CDR3 is CASSYRLNTEAFF. CDR3 DNA sequence: TGTGCCAGCAGCTACAGGTTGAACACTGAAGCTTTCTTT.

The chain carries TRBV28 and TRBJ1-4; D uncertain. V shed 3 bases and J shed 7 bases, with 9 bases lying between them. CDR1 and CDR2 from the germline V gene are MDHEN and SYDVKM. The CDR3 totals 13 residues. The CDR3 is CASSLGVAEKLFF. The CDR3 bases are TGTGCCAGCAGTTTGGGAGTGGCTGAAAAACTGTTTTTT.

Only a few counts were recorded for this clone. V usage is TRBV10-3 and J usage is TRBJ2-5; TRBD2 is a possible D gene (6 bases). The CDR3 is 17 amino acids. Trimming left V 3 bases short and J 2 bases short, with 19 bases between. CDR1 is ENHRY, CDR2 SYGVKD, per germline. In nucleotides, the CDR3 is TGTGCCATCAGTGATCGGGGAGGTGGTTGGGGGCAAGAGACCCAGTACTTC. This translates into CAISDRGGGWGQETQYF.

The CDR3 DNA is TGTGCCAGCAGCTCAATCTGGCAGGGGGCCAACACCTTC. Its translation is CASSSIWQGANTF. This chain connects TRBV7-2 to TRBJ1-2; 8 bases are shared with TRBD1. The trim removed 4 bases at V and 12 bases at J, leaving 10 bases unmatched. Per germline, CDR1 SGHTA and CDR2 FQGNSA. The CDR3 length is 13 residues.

CDR3 nucleotides: TGCGCCAGCAGCTTCCTCCCGGGACAGGGGGTCGGCTACACCTTC. Protein: CASSFLPGQGVGYTF. J is TRBJ1-2 and V is TRBV5-1, with 11 bases lining up with TRBD1. CDR1 SGHRS and CDR2 YFSETQ come from the germline V gene. Trimming took 2 bases from V and 8 from J; bases not matched to a gene: 8. This CDR3 is 15 amino acids long.

The rearrangement joins TRBV28 to TRBJ1-2, with 8 bases lining up with TRBD1. CDR3 length equals 14 residues. V lost 8 bases to trimming and J lost 5 bases; unmatched junction nucleotides: 10. Germline V gene data show CDR1 as MDHEN and CDR2 as SYDVKM. In DNA, the CDR3 is TGTGCCAGCGAACCCGGACAGGGACGGTATGGCTACACCTTC. This encodes CASEPGQGRYGYTF.

V is TRBV6-1 and J is TRBJ1-2; tentatively, D is TRBD1 (6 bases). Trimming cost V 7 bases and J 3 bases, with 15 bases left between them. CDR1 and CDR2 from the germline V gene are MNHNS and SASEGT. The CDR3 runs 14 residues. The CDR3 DNA sequence: TGTGCCAGCACCCCGGGACATAAGTACTATGGCTACACCTTC. Its protein product is CASTPGHKYYGYTF.

This clone was detected a few times. This sequence joins TRBV4-1 and TRBJ2-1; TRBD1 is a possible D gene (6 bases). Germline V gives CDR1 MGHRA, CDR2 YSYEKL. The CDR3 has 16 amino acids. The V end lost 1 base, the J end lost 9 bases, and 19 bases lay between the germline ends. The chain's CDR3 is CASSQGTEVASIEQFF. The CDR3 bases are TGCGCCAGCAGCCAAGGGACAGAGGTTGCTTCGATTGAGCAGTTCTTC.

This rearrangement joins TRBV27 to TRBJ2-7; TRBD1 agrees at 10 bases. The CDR3 runs 15 residues. The J segment lost 7 bases and the V segment lost 5 bases, leaving 11 bases of the junction unmatched. CDR1 and CDR2 (germline): MNHEY, SMNVEV (reference sequence). Here the CDR3 reads CASSLGTGDFGEQYF. DNA for the CDR3: TGTGCCAGCAGTCTAGGGACAGGGGACTTCGGGGAGCAGTACTTC.

The chain is built from TRBV9 and TRBJ2-5; D is perhaps TRBD2 (6 bases). With 3 bases removed from V and 5 bases from J, the gap between germline ends came to 17 bases. Germline CDR1 and CDR2: SGDLS and YYNGEE. The CDR3 length is 15 residues. The CDR3 is CASSGAGGVGETQYF. As DNA, the CDR3 is TGTGCCAGCAGCGGGGCGGGCGGGGTGGGTGAGACCCAGTACTTC.

The chain has TRBV27 and TRBJ2-1, with 7 bases aligning to TRBD1. CDR1 and CDR2 (germline): MNHEY, SMNVEV (reference sequence). J gave up 1 base and V 6 bases, and 6 bases lay outside the gene matches. The CDR3 length is 15 residues. CDR3 sequence reads: CASSPRTGSYNEQFF. CDR3 nucleotide sequence: TGTGCCAGCAGCCCTCGGACAGGTTCCTACAATGAGCAGTTCTTC.

The chain couples TRBV28 to TRBJ1-5; D unclear. Germline values: CDR1 MDHEN, CDR2 SYDVKM. Trimming stripped 3 bases from V and 5 bases from J, with 17 bases between. CDR3 length equals 16 residues. This CDR3 reads CASSLFGFLGDQPQHF. The CDR3 DNA reads as TGTGCCAGCAGTTTGTTCGGGTTCCTGGGAGATCAGCCCCAGCATTTT.